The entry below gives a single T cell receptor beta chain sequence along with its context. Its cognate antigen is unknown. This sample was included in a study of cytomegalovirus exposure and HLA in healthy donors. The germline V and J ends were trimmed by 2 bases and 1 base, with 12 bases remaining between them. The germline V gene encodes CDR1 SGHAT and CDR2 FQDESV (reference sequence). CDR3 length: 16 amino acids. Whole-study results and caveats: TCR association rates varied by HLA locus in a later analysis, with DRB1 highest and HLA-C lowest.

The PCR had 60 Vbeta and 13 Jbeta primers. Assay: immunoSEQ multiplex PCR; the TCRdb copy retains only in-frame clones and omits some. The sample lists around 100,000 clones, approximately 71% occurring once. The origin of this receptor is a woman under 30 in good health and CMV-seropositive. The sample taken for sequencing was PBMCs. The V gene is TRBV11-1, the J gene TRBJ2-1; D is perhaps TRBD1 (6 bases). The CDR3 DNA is TGTGCCAGCAGCTTAAGACGGGACACATCCTACAATGAGCAGTTCTTC. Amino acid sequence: CASSLRRDTSYNEQFF.